Below are 32 T cell receptor beta chains sequenced from a single sample in a study of T cells in women clearing cervical HPV infection. Repertoires were generated with immunoSEQ multiplex PCR, while TCRdb's copy carries only in-frame clones and drops some. The sample's table shows roughly 23,000 clones. The sequencing sample was made of blood buffy coat. Every receptor here comes from a woman aged 18 to 69 with a cervical HPV16 infection that either progressed to CIN3+ or cleared (not recorded which).

On this clone itself: The sequence runs out 3 residues before the end of the CDR3; the remainder is reconstructed from the germline J gene. This rearrangement joins TRBV12-3 or TRBV12-4 to TRBJ2-1; 12 positions match TRBD2. This CDR3 region has 16 residues. V shed 5 bases, J shed 7 bases, and the junction held 9 bases outside the gene matches. This CDR3 reads CASSHLAGGPGNEQFF. CDR3 DNA (partial): TGTGCCAGCAGTCACCTAGCGGGGGGGCCCGGGAATGAG.

In regard to this clone: The CDR3 goes on 3 residues after the read ends, and that part is filled in from the germline J gene. This chain uses TRBV5-6 with TRBJ2-7; TRBD1 matches 8 bases. The CDR3 covers 15 residues. In germline, CDR1 is SGHDT, CDR2 YYEEEE. V shed 2 bases, J shed 4 bases, and the junction held 8 bases outside the gene matches. The DNA read from the CDR3 is TGTGCCAGCAGCTTTCCCGGACAGGGAGATTACGAG. Translated, it gives CASSFPGQGDYE. The CDR3, in full, reads CASSFPGQGDYEQYF.

Notes on this clone: The sequence runs out 3 residues before the end of the CDR3; the remainder is reconstructed from the germline J gene. The chain joins TRBV20-1 to TRBJ2-7; D perhaps matches TRBD2 (6 bases). CDR1 and CDR2 from the germline V gene are DFQATT and SNEGSKA (reference sequence). V was trimmed by 5 bases and J by 3 bases, leaving 11 bases between them. The CDR3 runs to 12 residues. CDR3 protein: CSASTRFYEQYF. The CDR3 DNA, read in part, is TGCAGTGCTTCGACTAGATTCTACGAG.

As regards this clone: The CDR3 is cut off 3 residues early in the read; its end comes from the germline J gene. The rearrangement links TRBV19 to TRBJ2-1, with 11 bases identical to TRBD2. The V gene's germline CDR1 is LNHDA and CDR2 SQIVND (reference sequence). The CDR3 length is 15 residues. V dropped 1 base and J dropped 7; count of bases not matched to a gene: 3. The sequenced CDR3 bases are TGTGCCAGTAGTATAGGACTAGCGGGGTCAAATGAG. Its protein product is CASSIGLAGSNE. The CDR3 as a whole reads CASSIGLAGSNEQFF. Full variable domain (rest looked up from reference TRBV19 and TRBJ2-1): DGGITQSPKYLFRKEGQNVTLSCEQNLNHDAMYWYRQDPGQGLRLIYYSQIVNDFQKGDIAEGYSVSREKKESFPLTVTSAQKNPTAFYLCASSIGLAGSNEQFFGPGTRLTVL.

About this clone itself: The missing CDR3 end, 3 residues past where the read stops, is filled in from the germline J gene. This sequence joins TRBV7-6 and TRBJ2-3, with 10 positions matching TRBD2. The CDR3 totals 17 residues. Germline V gene sequence: CDR1 SGHVS, CDR2 FNYEAQ. After removal of 1 base from V and 3 bases from J, the junction contained 7 bases not matched to a gene. The chain's CDR3 is CASSLEGLALGTDTQYF. CDR3 DNA (partial): TGTGCCAGCAGCTTAGAGGGACTAGCGTTGGGTACAGATACG. Drawing the rest from reference TRBV7-6 and TRBJ2-3, the complete variable domain is GAGVSQSPRYKVTKRGQDVALRCDPISGHVSLYWYRQALGQGPEFLTYFNYEAQQDKSGLPNDRFSAERPEGSISTLTIQRTEQRDSAMYRCASSLEGLALGTDTQYFGPGTRLTVL.

Incomplete CDR3 DNA: TGTGCCAGTAGGTTGGGGGCGCGCACTGAA. It codes for CASRLGARTE. The CDR3 reads in full as CASRLGARTEAFF. V and J are TRBV19 and TRBJ1-1; TRBD1 might be the D (6 bases). The read gets to within 3 residues of the CDR3 end, and the germline J gene fills in the rest. V lost 6 bases, J lost 4 bases, and 12 bases lay in between. The germline CDR1 and CDR2 sequences are LNHDA and SQIVND (reference sequence). The CDR3 consists of 13 residues.

On this clone: Coverage ceases 3 residues before the CDR3 finishes, and the germline J gene fills in the end. The J gene is TRBJ2-5, the V gene TRBV5-1, with 8 nucleotides matching TRBD2. This CDR3 is built from 15 residues. With V trimmed by 0 bases and J by 1 base, 2 bases remained unmatched. CDR1 SGHRS and CDR2 YFSETQ come from the germline V gene. Partial CDR3 DNA: TGCGCCAGCAGCTTGGCCGGGACTAGCCAAGAGACC. As protein: CASSLAGTSQET. The full CDR3 protein reads CASSLAGTSQETQYF.

Notes on this clone: The CDR3 end lies 3 residues beyond the end of the read and is filled in from the germline J gene. The J gene is TRBJ2-7, the V gene TRBV20-1; 7 nucleotides agree with TRBD2. J gave up 4 bases and V 0 bases, and 6 bases lay outside the gene matches. CDR3 size: 14 residues. Germline V gene sequence: CDR1 DFQATT, CDR2 SNEGSKA (reference sequence). This CDR3 is CSARDLGRGYEQYF. The CDR3 DNA, read in part, is TGCAGTGCTAGAGATCTGGGGCGGGGGTACGAG.

Worth noting for this clone: The read is 3 residues too short to cover the CDR3 end, so that end is filled in from the germline J gene. The V and J genes are TRBV30 and TRBJ2-7; no firm D call. V lost 0 bases, J lost 5 bases, and 5 bases lay in between. Germline loops: CDR1 GTSNPN, CDR2 SVGIG (reference sequence). The CDR3 is made up of 11 amino acids. CDR3 protein: CAWSVRDEQYF. Incomplete CDR3 DNA: TGTGCCTGGAGTGTACGGGACGAG.

Regarding this clone: With the read ending 3 residues before the CDR3 end, the germline J gene is used to fill in that end. The J gene is TRBJ1-2, the V gene TRBV5-1; D remains unclear. The germline V and J ends were trimmed by 4 bases and 7 bases, with 17 bases remaining between them. The CDR3 consists of 14 residues. The V gene's germline CDR1 is SGHRS and CDR2 YFSETQ. The CDR3 DNA, read in part, is TGCGCCAGCAGCCTTAATCCATTCGGTTTTGGC. Protein product: CASSLNPFGFG. The whole CDR3 reads CASSLNPFGFGYTF.

About this clone itself: The observed sequence ends 3 residues before the CDR3 terminus, with the missing tail filled in from the germline J gene. The chain joins TRBV2 to TRBJ1-5, with TRBD1 identical over 7 bases. Trimming removed 6 bases from V and 1 base from J; junction bases left unmatched: 0. CDR1 is SNHLY and CDR2 is FYNNEI in the germline V gene. The CDR3 sequence is 13 residues long. The CDR3 DNA, read in part, is TGTGCCAGCAGGGGACAGAGCAATCAGCCC. This sequence encodes CASRGQSNQP. The full CDR3 sequence reads CASRGQSNQPQHF.

About this clone itself: The read ends 3 residues shy of where the CDR3 ends; the end is completed using the germline J gene. This chain uses TRBV2 with TRBJ1-2; perhaps TRBD1 as D (6 bases). The CDR3 sequence is 14 residues long. Germline values: CDR1 SNHLY, CDR2 FYNNEI. The V gene lost 7 bases and the J gene lost 4 bases, with 16 bases spanning the gap. The sequenced CDR3 bases are TGTGCCAGCAAATTACAGGGTCTAGGCTATGGC. Translation: CASKLQGLGYG. The full CDR3 is CASKLQGLGYGYTF. The whole variable domain, remainder taken from reference TRBV2 and TRBJ1-2, is EPEVTQTPSHQVTQMGQEVILRCVPISNHLYFYWYRQILGQKVEFLVSFYNNEISEKSEIFDDQFSVERPDGSNFTLKIRSTKLEDSAMYFCASKLQGLGYGYTFGSGTRLTVV.

As concerns this clone: The CDR3 end lies 3 residues beyond the end of the read and is filled in from the germline J gene. This chain joins TRBV5-1 and TRBJ2-7, with D uncertain. Germline V gene lookup returns CDR1 SGHRS and CDR2 YFSETQ. V shed 3 bases and J shed 0 bases, with 7 bases lying between them. The CDR3 totals 13 residues. The sequenced CDR3 bases are TGCGCCAGCAGCTCCTCCGTCTCCTACGAG. Amino acids: CASSSSVSYE. The complete CDR3 reads CASSSSVSYEQYF.

Details on this clone: The sequence runs out 3 residues before the end of the CDR3; the remainder is reconstructed from the germline J gene. J is TRBJ2-1 and V is TRBV11-2; D might be TRBD1 (6 bases). V gave up 5 bases and J gave up 7 bases, with 12 bases separating them. This CDR3 comprises 13 residues. Looked up from germline, CDR1 is SGHAT and CDR2 is FQNNGV. CDR3 DNA, as far as it was read: TGTGCCAGCAGCAAGGACAGAAGGAATGAG. It yields the protein CASSKDRRNE. The whole CDR3 sequence is CASSKDRRNEQFF.

Of note for this clone: Coverage ceases 3 residues before the CDR3 finishes, and the germline J gene fills in the end. The chain carries TRBV14 and TRBJ2-4; TRBD1 matches at 7 bases. The germline CDR1 and CDR2 sequences are SGHDN and FVKESK. This CDR3 has 14 residues. V was clipped by 4 bases and J by 4 bases; unmatched bases: 4. CDR3 DNA, as far as it was read: TGTGCCAGCAGCCCGGGACAGATTAAAAACATT. It yields the protein CASSPGQIKNI. The CDR3, in full, reads CASSPGQIKNIQYF.

Regarding this clone: Sequencing ends 3 residues short of the CDR3 end; the germline J gene provides the rest. The chain couples TRBV20-1 to TRBJ1-5; 12 positions match TRBD1. Germline CDR1 reads DFQATT; CDR2 reads SNEGSKA (reference sequence). V lost 6 bases and J lost 0; bases outside the gene matches: 12. There are 18 residues in the CDR3. The CDR3 bases that were read are TGCAGTGCCATAGTACCGGGACAGGGGGCGAGTAGCAATCAGCCC. Its translation is CSAIVPGQGASSNQP. In full, the CDR3 reads CSAIVPGQGASSNQPQHF.

As concerns this clone: The read falls 3 residues short of the CDR3 end, and the missing part is taken from the germline J gene. The chain recombines TRBV30 with TRBJ2-1; D remains unclear. Trimming removed 4 bases from V and 9 bases from J, with 13 bases in between. Germline V gene data show CDR1 as GTSNPN and CDR2 as SVGIG (reference sequence). The CDR3 length is 12 residues. The sequenced CDR3 bases are TGTGCCTGGACCCCCAGGAAAGGTGAG. Its translation: CAWTPRKGE. In full, the CDR3 is CAWTPRKGEQFF.

As to this clone: Read coverage stops 3 residues before the CDR3 terminus; the germline J gene supplies the remainder. The chain has TRBV19 and TRBJ2-5, with 13 positions matching TRBD2. After removal of 1 base from V and 5 bases from J, the junction contained 7 bases not matched to a gene. Looked up from germline, CDR1 is LNHDA and CDR2 is SQIVND (reference sequence). The CDR3 is made up of 17 amino acids. The DNA read from the CDR3 is TGTGCCAGTAGTATAGGGACTAGCGGGGGCCGCGGGGAGACC. Amino acids: CASSIGTSGGRGET. The CDR3 reads in full as CASSIGTSGGRGETQYF.

As to this clone: The read falls 3 residues short of the CDR3 end, and the missing part is taken from the germline J gene. V usage is TRBV29-1 and J usage is TRBJ2-1; no firm D call. Trimming shortened V by 7 bases and J by 5 bases, and 9 bases separated the two germline ends. CDR3 length equals 11 residues. Per germline, CDR1 SQVTM and CDR2 ANQGSEA. CDR3 DNA, as far as it was read: TGCAGCGGCAACCCGGACAATGAG. The encoded protein is CSGNPDNE. The CDR3 reads in full as CSGNPDNEQFF.

Concerning this clone: The read terminates 3 residues before the CDR3 end, so the remaining end is supplied by the germline J gene. The chain employs TRBV6-2 or TRBV6-3 and TRBJ2-3; no firm D call. Germline CDR1 reads MNHEY; CDR2 reads SVGEGT. The CDR3 contains 13 residues. V dropped 1 base and J dropped 5 bases, with 7 bases sitting between them. The sequenced CDR3 bases are TGTGCCAGCAGTTACTGGGCAGAAGATACG. Its protein is CASSYWAEDT. The full-length CDR3 reads as CASSYWAEDTQYF.

A note on this clone: The CDR3 goes on 3 residues after the read ends, and that part is filled in from the germline J gene. The chain combines TRBV7-8 with TRBJ2-7, with 9 bases lining up with TRBD1. Looked up from germline, CDR1 is SGHVS and CDR2 is FQNEAQ. The length of the CDR3 is 14 residues. Losses at the gene ends were 7 bases for V and 4 bases for J; bases not matched to a gene: 8. The CDR3 bases that were read are TGTGCCAGCACCCTGGGACAGGGCCCATACGAG. The encoded protein is CASTLGQGPYE. The full CDR3 protein reads CASTLGQGPYEQYF.

As concerns this clone: The read ends 3 residues before the CDR3 terminus; that terminus is restored from the germline J gene. The rearrangement links TRBV10-2 to TRBJ2-7; D possibly corresponds to TRBD1 (6 bases). The CDR3 is made up of 12 amino acids. V was clipped by 8 bases and J by 1 base, with 9 bases between them. The V gene's germline CDR1 is WSHSY and CDR2 SAAADI. CDR3 bases read: TGCGCCAGCCTACAGGGATCCTACGAG. This translates into CASLQGSYE. The CDR3 as a whole reads CASLQGSYEQYF.

Concerning this clone itself: Read coverage stops 3 residues before the CDR3 terminus; the germline J gene supplies the remainder. The V call is TRBV7-9, the J call TRBJ2-1; 12 positions match TRBD2. This CDR3 is built from 15 residues. The V gene's germline CDR1 is SEHNR and CDR2 FQNEAQ (reference sequence). V dropped 2 bases and J dropped 7; count of bases not matched to a gene: 3. The CDR3 DNA, read in part, is TGTGCCAGCAGCTTATCTAGCGGGGGGGCTAATGAG. Protein: CASSLSSGGANE. The full CDR3 is CASSLSSGGANEQFF.

As for this clone: The CDR3 end falls 3 residues outside the read, so it is completed with the germline J gene. V is TRBV7-2 and J is TRBJ1-2; D is possibly TRBD1 (6 bases). The V gene lost 4 bases and the J gene lost 7 bases, with 10 bases spanning the gap. Germline V gene lookup returns CDR1 SGHTA and CDR2 FQGNSA. The CDR3 loop spans 12 amino acids. CDR3: CASSWNRAGYTF. CDR3 DNA (partial): TGTGCCAGCAGCTGGAACAGGGCTGGC.

On this clone: Read sequence stops 3 residues before the CDR3 end, and the germline J gene provides the missing end. V and J are TRBV20-1 and TRBJ1-1; 7 bases align to TRBD1. The junction had 8 bases not matched to a gene; V was cut back by 0 bases and J by 1 base. The CDR3 spans 16 residues. Looked up from germline, CDR1 is DFQATT and CDR2 is SNEGSKA (reference sequence). The CDR3 sequence: CSARDRRQGGNTEAFF. The sequenced part of the CDR3 DNA is TGCAGTGCTAGAGACCGAAGACAGGGAGGGAACACTGAA.

On this clone itself: The CDR3 goes on 3 residues after the read ends, and that part is filled in from the germline J gene. The V gene is TRBV5-1, the J gene TRBJ1-1; 9 bases agree with TRBD1. Germline CDR1 is SGHRS and CDR2 is YFSETQ. The length of the CDR3 is 13 residues. J gave up 7 bases and V 4 bases, and 5 bases lay outside the gene matches. The covered CDR3 bases are TGCGCCAGCAGCGGGGGACAGGGAGATGAA. Amino acids: CASSGGQGDE. The complete CDR3 sequence is CASSGGQGDEAFF.

Turning to this clone: The CDR3 end is not reached by the read, which stops 3 residues before it; the germline J gene fills it in. The chain carries TRBV7-9 and TRBJ1-1; a possible D gene is TRBD1 (6 bases). Germline CDR1 SEHNR, CDR2 FQNEAQ (reference sequence). Between the trimmed V and J ends, which lost 5 bases and 1 base, there was a span of 14 bases. The CDR3 has 15 amino acids. CDR3 DNA, as far as it was read: TGTGCCAGCAGCGGACTGACAGGTGGGAACACTGAA. This sequence encodes CASSGLTGGNTE. The whole CDR3 sequence is CASSGLTGGNTEAFF.

In the case of this clone: The missing CDR3 end, 3 residues past where the read stops, is filled in from the germline J gene. This sequence joins TRBV5-1 and TRBJ2-3; D perhaps matches TRBD2 (7 bases). The CDR3 loop spans 18 amino acids. The V gene lost 4 bases and the J gene lost 2 bases, with 23 bases spanning the gap. The germline V gene has CDR1 SGHRS and CDR2 YFSETQ. The sequenced CDR3 bases are TGCGCCAGCAGCATTGGTAGCGGGCAGGGGACCCTCACAGATACG. This gives the protein CASSIGSGQGTLTDT. From start to end, the CDR3 is CASSIGSGQGTLTDTQYF.

In regard to this clone: Read coverage stops 3 residues before the CDR3 terminus; the germline J gene supplies the remainder. The chain couples TRBV29-1 to TRBJ2-3; maybe TRBD1 (5 bases). The V and J ends lost 5 bases and 4 bases respectively, with 10 bases between them. CDR1 is SQVTM, CDR2 ANQGSEA, per germline. This CDR3 comprises 12 residues. This CDR3 reads CSVRQSPDTQYF. CDR3 bases read: TGCAGCGTTCGACAGTCACCAGATACG.

Worth noting for this clone: The read halts 3 residues ahead of the CDR3 end, with the missing end drawn from the germline J gene. This chain links TRBV2 with TRBJ2-1; D is possibly TRBD1 (5 bases). Germline CDR1 is SNHLY and CDR2 is FYNNEI. This CDR3 comprises 14 residues. V was shortened by 4 bases and J by 6 bases, with 13 bases between the two germline ends. The CDR3 loop is CASSAFQGPNEQFF. CDR3 bases read: TGTGCCAGCAGTGCCTTCCAGGGCCCCAATGAG.

Notes on this clone: The missing CDR3 end, 3 residues past where the read stops, is filled in from the germline J gene. The chain uses TRBV18 and TRBJ1-3; perhaps TRBD1 as D (5 bases). Germline V gene sequence: CDR1 KGHSH, CDR2 LQKENI. The CDR3 contains 15 residues. The V and J ends lost 0 bases and 9 bases respectively, with 15 bases between them. CDR3 loop: CASSPPNRSPGTIYF. The sequenced CDR3 bases are TGTGCCAGCTCACCACCGAACAGGTCACCTGGCACC. The variable domain in full, with the rest retrieved from reference TRBV18 and TRBJ1-3, is NAGVMQNPRHLVRRRGQEARLRCSPMKGHSHVYWYRQLPEEGLKFMVYLQKENIIDESGMPKERFSAEFPKEGPSILRIQQVVRGDSAAYFCASSPPNRSPGTIYFGEGSWLTVV.

In the case of this clone: The CDR3 extends 3 residues past the end of the read, so its final part is completed from the germline J gene. The chain links TRBV6-4 to TRBJ2-4; 7 nucleotides line up with TRBD1. Unmatched junction bases numbered 7, after V lost 9 bases and J lost 2 bases. The CDR3 is 14 amino acids. Germline assignment: CDR1 MRHNA and CDR2 SNTAGT. Incomplete CDR3 DNA: TGTGCCAGTACAGGGGTCGGGACCAAAAACATT. Amino acids: CASTGVGTKNI. The whole CDR3 protein is CASTGVGTKNIQYF.